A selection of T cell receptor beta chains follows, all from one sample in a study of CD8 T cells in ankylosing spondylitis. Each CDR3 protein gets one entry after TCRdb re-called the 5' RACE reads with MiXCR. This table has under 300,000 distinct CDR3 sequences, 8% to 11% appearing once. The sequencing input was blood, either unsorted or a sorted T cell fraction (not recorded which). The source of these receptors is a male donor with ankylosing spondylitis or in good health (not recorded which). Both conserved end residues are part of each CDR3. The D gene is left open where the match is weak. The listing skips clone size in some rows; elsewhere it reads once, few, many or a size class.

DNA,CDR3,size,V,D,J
TGTGCCAGCAGCTTAGAGAAGGGCTACGAGCAGTACTTC,CASSLEKGYEQYF,many,TRBV7-2,-,TRBJ2-7
TGTGCCAGCAGCCCTGGGTTTGGCTACGAGCAGTACTTC,CASSPGFGYEQYF,-,TRBV7-7,-,TRBJ2-7
TGTGCCAGCAGCTCTTCCGGGACAGCGTACAATGAGCAGTTCTTC,CASSSSGTAYNEQFF,-,TRBV7-9,TRBD1,TRBJ2-1
TGCGCCAGCAGCTTGACTATAGGGGGGCGTCGTGAGCAGTACTTC,CASSLTIGGRREQYF,many,TRBV5-1,-,TRBJ2-7
TGTGCCATCAGTTCTACACTTTACGAGCAGTACTTC,CAISSTLYEQYF,many,TRBV10-3,-,TRBJ2-7
TGCAGTGCACCCAGGGACTTCGGAACGCAGTATTTT,CSAPRDFGTQYF,-,TRBV20-1,-,TRBJ2-3
TGTGCCAGCTCACCAGCGCGGGACAGGGGTACAGATACGCAGTATTTT,CASSPARDRGTDTQYF,many,TRBV18,TRBD1,TRBJ2-3
TGTGCCAGCAGTTCCAATTTGGACAGGGACTTGCCCCAGCATTTT,CASSSNLDRDLPQHF,-,TRBV12-3/TRBV12-4,TRBD1,TRBJ1-5
TGTGCCAGCAGTGCCCAACAGGGAAGGTATGGCTACACCTTC,CASSAQQGRYGYTF,few,TRBV6-1,-,TRBJ1-2
TGTGCCAGCAGCCAAGTCCGGATCCTGAGGGACACATCCACCGGGGAGCTGTTTTTT,CASSQVRILRDTSTGELFF,many,TRBV14,-,TRBJ2-2
TGTGCCAGCAGTGAAGGGGTTGCAGGGAAACAGTTCTTC,CASSEGVAGKQFF,-,TRBV2,-,TRBJ2-1
TGTGCCAGCAGCCGAGAAGTAGGAGGGCCGGTCTCCTACAATGAGCAGTTCTTC,CASSREVGGPVSYNEQFF,few,TRBV27,-,TRBJ2-1
TGTGCCAGCGAGGGACTCCCGAACACTGAAGCTTTCTTT,CASEGLPNTEAFF,many,TRBV3-1,-,TRBJ1-1
TGTGCCAGCCCCCGGGGGCACTTGAGCTCTGGAAACACCATATATTTT,CASPRGHLSSGNTIYF,many,TRBV21-1,-,TRBJ1-3
TGTGCCAGCAGCTTGCTTACGCGGGAGGGTAGCACAGATACGCAGTATTTT,CASSLLTREGSTDTQYF,many,TRBV5-5,TRBD2,TRBJ2-3
TGTGCCAGCAGGAAGGGACCTCTCCACACAGATACGCAGTATTTT,CASRKGPLHTDTQYF,-,TRBV2,-,TRBJ2-3
TGTGCCAGCAGTTACAGAGGGGTCTCCTACGAGCAGTACTTC,CASSYRGVSYEQYF,many,TRBV6-5,-,TRBJ2-7
TGTGCCAGCAGCTCGTTCGGGACAGCGCAAGAGACCCAGTACTTC,CASSSFGTAQETQYF,many,TRBV7-9,TRBD1,TRBJ2-5
TGTGCCGCCCATGACTTAGAGGGTCGAGGTGGCTACACCTTC,CAAHDLEGRGGYTF,many,TRBV27,-,TRBJ1-2
TGCGCCAGCAGCTCCGGGACCGCTACGGATACGCAGTATTTT,CASSSGTATDTQYF,many,TRBV5-1,-,TRBJ2-3
TGTGCCATTAGCGGCTCCTACAATGAGCAGTTCTTC,CAISGSYNEQFF,few,TRBV10-3,-,TRBJ2-1
TGTGCCATCAGTGTATTAGGGGGCACTGAAGCTTTCTTT,CAISVLGGTEAFF,many,TRBV10-3,-,TRBJ1-1
TGCAGTGCTACCCCCCAACTAGCGGGAGAGACCCAGTACTTC,CSATPQLAGETQYF,many,TRBV20-1,TRBD2,TRBJ2-5
TGTGCCAGCAGGATGCGGCACAGGGACGATCAGCCCCAGCATTTT,CASRMRHRDDQPQHF,few,TRBV2,-,TRBJ1-5
TGCAGTGCTAGAGATCGTATCGCCCAAAGGGAGCATTTT,CSARDRIAQREHF,many,TRBV20-1,-,TRBJ1-5
TGTGCCAGTAGTATCCTCACGGTTGGACGCGGCTACACCTTC,CASSILTVGRGYTF,few,TRBV19,-,TRBJ1-2
TGTGCCAGCAGCCCCTGGCCCAAGGAGACCCAGTACTTC,CASSPWPKETQYF,-,TRBV4-2,-,TRBJ2-5
TGTGCCAGCAGCCGCGGACTAGCGGAGACCTACAATGAGCAGTTCTTC,CASSRGLAETYNEQFF,few,TRBV5-4,TRBD2,TRBJ2-1
TGTGCCAGCAGCCACCTTAGGTTCACAGGGTGGCAGAACACTGAAGCTTTCTTT,CASSHLRFTGWQNTEAFF,-,TRBV11-2,-,TRBJ1-1
TGCGCCAGCAGCTTGGGATTCGGCGACACCATATATTTT,CASSLGFGDTIYF,many,TRBV5-1,-,TRBJ1-3
TGCGCCAGCAGCCCTAGTTTCCTGAAAGAGACCCAGTACTTC,CASSPSFLKETQYF,many,TRBV5-1,-,TRBJ2-5
TGTGCCAGCAGCTCTCCTCGAGAGCCTAGCACAGATACGCAGTATTTT,CASSSPREPSTDTQYF,many,TRBV7-2,-,TRBJ2-3
TGTGCCAGCAGAGAGGTAGGAGGGGGCGCCGAAGCTTTCTTT,CASREVGGGAEAFF,-,TRBV12-3/TRBV12-4,TRBD1,TRBJ1-1
TGTGCCAGCAGTTACTCCCCGGGGGAGGGCTACGAGCAGTACTTC,CASSYSPGEGYEQYF,many,TRBV6-5,TRBD2,TRBJ2-7
TGTGCCAGCAGCTACGCCGCTGGCATGGACACCGGGGAGCTGTTTTTT,CASSYAAGMDTGELFF,few,TRBV27,-,TRBJ2-2
TGTGCCAGCAGTAGATTCACTGAAGCTTTCTTT,CASSRFTEAFF,-,TRBV12-3/TRBV12-4,-,TRBJ1-1
TGTGCCAGCAGCCAAGGTTGGGGACTAGCGGGGGGAAATGAGCAGTTCTTC,CASSQGWGLAGGNEQFF,-,TRBV3-1,TRBD2,TRBJ2-1
TGTGCCAGCAGCCTAATAGCGGGATCCGTACAATGGGAGCAGTTCTTC,CASSLIAGSVQWEQFF,many,TRBV5-5,TRBD2,TRBJ2-1
TGCAGTGCTAGAGGTGCGGAGGGACCGAACACTGAAGCTTTCTTT,CSARGAEGPNTEAFF,many,TRBV20-1,-,TRBJ1-1
TGTGCCAGCAGCTTAGATATCCCAGCCTCCTACGAGCAGTACTTC,CASSLDIPASYEQYF,few,TRBV11-2,-,TRBJ2-7
TGTGCCAGCAGTCTTGAGGGGGGAGGTAATTCACCCCTCCACTTT,CASSLEGGGNSPLHF,many,TRBV27,-,TRBJ1-6
TGCGCCAGCAGCTTGGGCTCAAGCACCGGGGAGCTGTTTTTT,CASSLGSSTGELFF,few,TRBV5-1,-,TRBJ2-2
TGCAGCGTTGCCCTTACCTACAGGGGGGCAACTAACTATGGCTACACCTTC,CSVALTYRGATNYGYTF,few,TRBV29-1,TRBD1,TRBJ1-2
TGCAGCGTTGGGGCTAGCGGGAGGCTGGGGGACCATGAGCAGTTCTTC,CSVGASGRLGDHEQFF,many,TRBV29-1,TRBD2,TRBJ2-1